Shown below are 10 T cell receptor beta chains from a single sample sequenced in a study of metastatic and nonmetastatic thyroid tumors. TCRdb re-analyzed the PCR reads using MiXCR. The top ten clones hold approximately 4.8% of a sample with 31,000 or so clones, over 15% of them seen once. Treatment of any kind had been given to no patient before thyroid surgery. The sequencing input was blood. The receptors shown here come from a female donor with papillary thyroid cancer or a benign thyroid nodule (not recorded which). Some clones in this sample may be carry-over from other donors' samples.

The rearrangement links TRBV27 to TRBJ1-2; unclear D gene. This CDR3 has 13 residues. CDR1 and CDR2 (germline): MNHEY, SMNVEV (reference sequence). V was cut by 3 bases and J by 7 bases, with 12 bases left in between. The CDR3 DNA is TGTGCCAGCAGTTTTTCAGGCCTGGGTGGCTACACCTTC. Translated, it gives CASSFSGLGGYTF.

This clone occurred many times. The V call is TRBV20-1, the J call TRBJ1-2, with TRBD1 matching 9 bases. The germline V gene has CDR1 DFQATT and CDR2 SNEGSKA (reference sequence). V shed 6 bases, J shed 6 bases, and the junction held 11 bases outside the gene matches. The CDR3 has 14 residues. The DNA of the CDR3 is TGCAGTGCCATAAACACCGGGACAGGGAATGGCTACACCTTC. Translated: CSAINTGTGNGYTF.

This clone was recorded many times. The chain links TRBV2 to TRBJ1-2; a weak D match, TRBD1 (6 bases). The CDR3 spans 13 residues. Looked up from germline, CDR1 is SNHLY and CDR2 is FYNNEI. V lost 6 bases and J lost 3, with 11 bases in between. The CDR3 here is CASRYRVDYGYTF. The CDR3 bases are TGTGCCAGCAGGTACAGGGTAGACTATGGCTACACCTTC.

Points on this clone: With a much larger clone just one base away, this may be a read error. V is TRBV11-2 and J is TRBJ2-5, with TRBD2 matching over 7 bases. Unmatched junction bases numbered 15, after V lost 6 bases and J lost 2 bases. CDR1 and CDR2 from the germline V gene are SGHAT and FQNNGV. The CDR3 contains 17 residues. The CDR3 region is CASSPSQWSGGQETQYF. CDR3 nucleotide sequence: TGTGCCAGCAGTCCGTCTCAGTGGTCCGGGGGGCAAGAGACCCAGTACTTC.

Ten or more counts support this clone. The chain is built from TRBV11-3 and TRBJ2-3; possibly TRBD1 for D (6 bases). Trimming stripped 4 bases from V and 6 bases from J, with 8 bases between. CDR3 length equals 12 residues. Germline CDR1 and CDR2: SGHNT and YENEEA. CDR3 coding DNA: TGTGCCAGCAGCTCGACAGGTGATACGCAGTATTTT. It specifies CASSSTGDTQYF.

This clone was seen ten or more times. The CDR3 region is CSARDLLVGQFF. The CDR3 region has the DNA TGCAGTGCTAGAGATCTGCTAGTGGGGCAGTTCTTC. The chain joins TRBV20-1 to TRBJ2-1; D not resolved. Per the germline V gene, CDR1 is DFQATT and CDR2 is SNEGSKA (reference sequence). The CDR3 consists of 12 residues. The V end was cut by 0 bases, the J end by 12 bases, with 12 bases between.

This clone was counted ten times or more. This sequence joins TRBV5-1 and TRBJ2-3, with a tentative D call TRBD2 (6 bases). Looked up from germline, CDR1 is SGHRS and CDR2 is YFSETQ. This CDR3 comprises 16 residues. With 3 bases removed from V and 6 bases from J, the gap between germline ends came to 20 bases. The CDR3 protein is CASSSDFYGSRDTQYF. As DNA, the CDR3 is TGCGCCAGCAGCTCGGATTTTTACGGGAGTAGGGATACGCAGTATTTT.

This clone was counted ten times or more. This chain uses TRBV20-1 with TRBJ2-7; D may correspond to TRBD1 or TRBD2 (5 bases each). CDR1 DFQATT and CDR2 SNEGSKA come from the germline V gene (reference sequence). This CDR3 region has 16 residues. Between the trimmed V and J ends, which lost 3 bases and 2 bases, there was a span of 20 bases. This chain's CDR3 is CSASPLAGSAAYEQYF. DNA for the CDR3: TGCAGTGCTAGCCCGCTAGCAGGGTCGGCAGCCTACGAGCAGTACTTC.

This clone was recorded a few times. J is TRBJ1-6 and V is TRBV6-2 or TRBV6-3; TRBD1 might be the D (5 bases). Germline loops: CDR1 MNHEY, CDR2 SVGEGT. The CDR3 sequence is 14 residues long. Trimming removed 7 bases from V and 10 bases from J, with 17 bases in between. CDR3 sequence: CASNPHRYGSPLHF. CDR3 in DNA: TGTGCCAGCAACCCGCACAGGTACGGGTCACCCCTCCACTTT.

This clone was detected many times. The chain is built from TRBV5-8 and TRBJ2-2; D is perhaps TRBD2 (6 bases). The germline CDR1 and CDR2 sequences are SGHTS and YDEGEE. There are 16 residues in the CDR3. With 2 bases removed from V and 3 bases from J, the gap between germline ends came to 14 bases. The CDR3 coding sequence is TGTGCCAGCAGCTTACAAGGCGGGACCTACACCGGGGAGCTGTTTTTT. It translates to CASSLQGGTYTGELFF.